A selection of T cell receptor beta chains follows, all from one sample in a study of blood T cell dynamics during melanoma immunotherapy. Libraries were prepared by immunoSEQ multiplex PCR; TCRdb keeps only in-frame clonotypes and omits some of them. The data contain some 9,900 clones, about 91% of them singletons. The sample here was blood, taken from a patient treated with checkpoint blockade. Receptors originate from a human donor with melanoma. Each CDR3 is given with its conserved first and last residue. D genes are given only for firm matches. Clone size is shown for a subset of rows, as once, few, many or a class of expanded clone.

abundance	d_gene	v_gene	j_gene	CDR3aa	CDR3nt
-	-	TRBV10-3	TRBJ1-5	CAISDPGIHQPQHF	TGTGCCATCAGTGACCCCGGGATTCATCAGCCCCAGCATTTT
once	-	TRBV7-6	TRBJ1-2	CASSLDREAGYTF	TGTGCCAGCAGCTTGGATCGGGAGGCTGGCTACACCTTC
-	-	TRBV5-4	TRBJ2-5	CASSLEPGETQYF	TGTGCCAGCAGCCTAGAACCCGGAGAGACCCAGTACTTC
-	-	TRBV6-5	TRBJ1-2	CASKEQARHGYTF	TGTGCCAGCAAAGAACAGGCCCGCCATGGCTACACCTTC
-	-	TRBV5-1	TRBJ1-2	CASSSQGVADYGYTF	TGCGCCAGCAGCTCGCAGGGCGTCGCAGACTATGGCTACACCTTC
-	TRBD1	TRBV28	TRBJ2-7	CASNQPWTGDTYEQYF	TGTGCCAGCAACCAGCCCTGGACAGGGGATACCTACGAGCAGTACTTC
-	-	TRBV7-2	TRBJ1-3	CASSLTRGPSGNTIYF	TGTGCCAGCAGCCTCACCAGGGGACCCTCTGGAAACACCATATATTTT
-	TRBD1	TRBV4-3	TRBJ2-1	CASSQDSRTGWRYNEQFF	TGCGCCAGCAGCCAAGATTCCCGGACAGGCTGGAGGTACAATGAGCAGTTCTTC
-	TRBD1	TRBV7-2	TRBJ2-2	CASSLGRGRSTGELFF	TGTGCCAGCAGCTTAGGAAGGGGGCGGAGCACCGGGGAGCTGTTTTTT
few	-	TRBV18	TRBJ1-2	CASSPPTRDYGYTF	TGTGCCAGCTCACCACCGACCAGGGACTATGGCTACACCTTC
-	TRBD1	TRBV7-8	TRBJ2-2	CASSLRDRLLTGELFF	TGTGCCAGCAGCCTCCGGGACAGGCTACTCACCGGGGAGCTGTTTTTT
-	TRBD2	TRBV6-6	TRBJ2-1	CASSPGLAVYNEQFF	TGTGCCAGCAGTCCTGGACTAGCGGTTTACAATGAGCAGTTCTTC
-	TRBD1	TRBV15	TRBJ1-5	CATSSGRGKNQPQHF	TGTGCCACCAGCAGCGGCAGGGGGAAAAATCAGCCCCAGCATTTT
-	-	TRBV5-4	TRBJ2-7	CASSLWGGTYEQYF	TGTGCCAGCAGCTTGTGGGGCGGGACCTACGAGCAGTACTTC
-	TRBD1	TRBV7-2	TRBJ1-1	CASSLEQGGGTEAFF	TGTGCCAGCAGCTTAGAGCAGGGGGGAGGCACTGAAGCTTTCTTT
-	TRBD2	TRBV9	TRBJ2-5	CASSVETGLAETQYF	TGTGCCAGCAGCGTAGAGACAGGACTAGCGGAGACCCAGTACTTC
-	TRBD2	TRBV7-2	TRBJ2-5	CASSLRTGGGETQYF	TGTGCCAGCAGCTTGCGGACCGGGGGGGGAGAGACCCAGTACTTC
-	TRBD2	TRBV29-1	TRBJ2-7	CSGLAGVSHEQYF	TGCAGCGGACTAGCGGGAGTTAGCCACGAGCAGTACTTC
few	-	TRBV30	TRBJ1-1	CAWSVNTEAFF	TGTGCCTGGAGCGTGAACACTGAAGCTTTCTTT
few	-	TRBV6-5	TRBJ1-1	CASSSPRVMNTEAFF	TGTGCCAGCAGTTCTCCTCGGGTTATGAACACTGAAGCTTTCTTT
-	-	TRBV9	TRBJ2-1	CASSASNEQFF	TGTGCCAGCAGCGCCTCTAATGAGCAGTTCTTC
-	-	TRBV4-1	TRBJ2-3	CASSQGGVGTDTQYF	TGCGCCAGCAGCCAAGGGGGTGTGGGCACAGATACGCAGTATTTT
once	-	TRBV18	TRBJ2-1	CASSPRTVNGNEQFF	TGTGCCAGCTCACCGCGGACAGTGAATGGGAATGAGCAGTTCTTC
-	TRBD1	TRBV4-3	TRBJ2-2	CASSRGQGGTGELFF	TGCGCCAGCAGCCGGGGACAGGGGGGGACCGGGGAGCTGTTTTTT
-	-	TRBV10-1	TRBJ1-4	CASRWREAGAGNEKLFF	TGCGCCAGCAGGTGGAGGGAGGCAGGGGCAGGTAATGAAAAACTGTTTTTT
-	-	TRBV27	TRBJ1-3	CATQRDGFSGNTIYF	TGTGCCACCCAAAGAGACGGCTTTTCTGGAAACACCATATATTTT
-	-	TRBV7-2	TRBJ2-5	CASSLGQVETQYF	TGTGCCAGCAGCTTGGGGCAGGTTGAGACCCAGTACTTC
once	-	TRBV7-9	TRBJ2-1	CASSPGGSYNEQFF	TGTGCCAGCAGTCCAGGGGGGTCCTACAATGAGCAGTTCTTC
-	TRBD1	TRBV7-9	TRBJ2-7	CASSYGTVSYEQYF	TGTGCCAGCTCTTATGGGACAGTCTCCTACGAGCAGTACTTC
-	TRBD1	TRBV7-2	TRBJ1-5	CASSSDRGYQPQHF	TGTGCCAGCAGCTCCGACAGGGGATATCAGCCCCAGCATTTT
-	-	TRBV7-2	TRBJ1-3	CASTLNSGNTIYF	TGTGCCAGCACCCTGAACTCTGGAAACACCATATATTTT
few	-	TRBV19	TRBJ1-5	CASSIVGGPQHF	TGTGCCAGTAGTATAGTTGGAGGCCCCCAGCATTTT
few	TRBD1	TRBV11-3	TRBJ2-1	CASSSRDRGYNEQFF	TGTGCCAGCAGCAGCCGGGACAGGGGTTACAATGAGCAGTTCTTC
once	-	TRBV18	TRBJ1-1	CASSPVRGTEAFF	TGTGCCAGCTCCCCCGTTCGGGGCACTGAAGCTTTCTTT
-	TRBD1	TRBV6-1	TRBJ1-1	CASSARQGFSTEAFF	TGTGCCAGCAGTGCAAGACAGGGATTCAGCACTGAAGCTTTCTTT
once	-	TRBV7-8	TRBJ1-5	CASSPFWGTNTQPSQHF	TGTGCCAGCAGCCCGTTTTGGGGGACGAATACCCAACCTTCTCAGCATTTT
-	TRBD2	TRBV27	TRBJ2-1	CASSFSGLQGGEQFF	TGTGCCAGCAGTTTTTCGGGACTACAAGGCGGTGAGCAGTTCTTC
-	-	TRBV7-8	TRBJ2-7	CASSVEQGLPYEQYF	TGTGCCAGCAGCGTGGAACAGGGCTTACCCTACGAGCAGTACTTC
-	-	TRBV7-2	TRBJ2-7	CASSLSPQGNEQYF	TGTGCCAGCAGCTTAAGCCCCCAGGGTAACGAGCAGTACTTC